These 18 T cell receptor beta chains originate from one sample sequenced in a study of T cell clonality in common variable immunodeficiency. Profiling relied on immunoSEQ multiplex PCR, and the TCRdb table lists in-frame clones only, not all of them. The sample is made up of around 30,000 clones, none counted only once. Material: peripheral blood mononuclear cells. The receptors here all came from a person aged 18-70 years in good health.

This clone was observed at least ten times. The read ends 3 residues shy of where the CDR3 ends; the end is completed using the germline J gene. This rearrangement joins TRBV20-1 to TRBJ2-3; the match to TRBD2 covers 7 bases. This CDR3 region has 16 residues. V gave up 3 bases and J gave up 0 bases; unmatched junction bases: 9. Germline V gives CDR1 DFQATT, CDR2 SNEGSKA (reference sequence). CDR3 DNA (partial): TGCAGTGCTAGTGGGCTAGCGGACCCTAGCACAGATACG. This codes for CSASGLADPSTDT. The full CDR3 sequence reads CSASGLADPSTDTQYF.

This clone was seen repeatedly, ten times or more. The DNA ends 3 residues before the CDR3 does, and the rest of the CDR3 is filled in from the germline J gene. This chain joins TRBV6-2 or TRBV6-3 and TRBJ2-3; the match to TRBD1 covers 8 bases. The CDR3 is made up of 15 amino acids. V gave up 6 bases and J gave up 3 bases; unmatched junction bases: 8. Germline assignment: CDR1 MNHEY and CDR2 SVGEGT. This CDR3 is CASRTGTGGTDTQYF. Partial CDR3 DNA: TGTGCCAGCAGAACCGGGACAGGAGGTACAGATACG.

The sample holds many counts of this clone. The read terminates 3 residues before the CDR3 end, so the remaining end is supplied by the germline J gene. The chain has TRBV2 and TRBJ2-5; no firm D call. The germline CDR1 and CDR2 sequences are SNHLY and FYNNEI. This CDR3 comprises 12 residues. V was clipped by 4 bases and J by 3 bases, with 6 bases between them. The CDR3 reads CASSVDKETQYF. The CDR3 DNA, read in part, is TGTGCCAGCAGTGTAGACAAAGAGACC.

This clone was counted many times. The DNA ends 3 residues before the CDR3 does, and the rest of the CDR3 is filled in from the germline J gene. The chain couples TRBV19 to TRBJ1-3; D is perhaps TRBD1 (6 bases). Looked up from germline, CDR1 is LNHDA and CDR2 is SQIVND (reference sequence). V was cut by 3 bases and J by 7 bases, with 10 bases left in between. There are 13 residues in the CDR3. The CDR3 bases that were read are TGTGCCAGTAGTATTCAGGGGTGGAACACC. Protein product: CASSIQGWNT. The complete CDR3 reads CASSIQGWNTIYF.

This clone was seen repeatedly, ten times or more. CDR3 sequence reads: CAWTQGWGDIQYF. CDR3 DNA, as far as it was read: TGTGCCTGGACCCAGGGGTGGGGAGACATT. This chain uses TRBV30 with TRBJ2-4; a weak D match, TRBD1 (6 bases). Read sequence stops 3 residues before the CDR3 end, and the germline J gene provides the missing end. In germline, CDR1 is GTSNPN, CDR2 SVGIG (reference sequence). The CDR3 extends over 13 amino acids. Trimming shortened V by 4 bases and J by 8 bases, and 15 bases separated the two germline ends.

The table lists this clone with many counts. The read ends 3 residues shy of where the CDR3 ends; the end is completed using the germline J gene. The rearrangement links TRBV7-2 to TRBJ1-6; D is perhaps TRBD1 (5 bases). The CDR3 totals 15 residues. Per germline, CDR1 SGHTA and CDR2 FQGNSA. The V end was cut by 7 bases, the J end by 7 bases, with 17 bases between. The part of the CDR3 DNA that was read is TGTGCCAGCAACCCTTCACGGGGGGGGAATTCACCC. Encoded protein: CASNPSRGGNSP. The whole CDR3 protein is CASNPSRGGNSPLHF.

This clone has at least ten counts. Read data end 3 residues before the CDR3 end; the end is taken from the germline J gene. The genes are TRBV20-1 and TRBJ1-3; D gene ambiguous. In germline, CDR1 is DFQATT, CDR2 SNEGSKA (reference sequence). Trimming removed 1 base at V and 6 bases at J, with 13 bases between. The CDR3 consists of 14 residues. The CDR3 sequence: CSARAPLYSNTIYF. The sequenced CDR3 bases are TGCAGTGCTAGAGCCCCTCTTTATTCAAACACC.

This clone was observed many times. The read terminates 3 residues before the CDR3 end, so the remaining end is supplied by the germline J gene. The chain combines TRBV5-1 with TRBJ2-4; tentative D call: TRBD2 (7 bases). The germline V and J ends were trimmed by 0 bases and 7 bases, with 14 bases remaining between them. Germline-derived CDR1 and CDR2 are SGHRS and YFSETQ. This CDR3 is built from 15 residues. CDR3 bases read: TGCGCCAGCAGCTTGGAGAGGGGGGGACTCAACATT. As protein: CASSLERGGLNI. The whole CDR3 protein is CASSLERGGLNIQYF.

This clone has ten or more counts. The CDR3 extends 3 residues past the end of the read, so its final part is completed from the germline J gene. The chain combines TRBV4-1 with TRBJ1-2, with TRBD1 matching 8 bases. The germline V gene has CDR1 MGHRA and CDR2 YSYEKL. The ends lost 2 bases at V and 4 bases at J; junction bases unmatched: 6. The CDR3 contains 15 residues. Partial CDR3 DNA: TGCGCCAGCAGCCAACCTCGGACAGGGCTCTATGGC. It translates to CASSQPRTGLYG. The full CDR3 protein reads CASSQPRTGLYGYTF.

In its sample, this clone was seen many times. The observed sequence ends 3 residues before the CDR3 terminus, with the missing tail filled in from the germline J gene. This sequence joins TRBV12-3 or TRBV12-4 and TRBJ1-1, with a tentative D call TRBD1 (6 bases). This CDR3 contains 17 residues. Trimming removed 2 bases at V and 4 bases at J, with 20 bases between. Partial CDR3 DNA: TGTGCCAGCAGTTTAACGCCCAGGACAGTCCGAAGCACTGAA. Its protein product is CASSLTPRTVRSTE. The complete CDR3 protein is CASSLTPRTVRSTEAFF.

The table lists this clone with many counts. The read terminates 3 residues before the CDR3 end, so the remaining end is supplied by the germline J gene. The V gene is TRBV4-1, the J gene TRBJ2-1; 9 bases match TRBD1. Germline lookup yields CDR1 MGHRA and CDR2 YSYEKL. CDR3 length: 15 residues. The V gene end was trimmed by 4 bases and the J gene end by 4 bases; junction bases not matched to a gene: 5. CDR3 DNA (partial): TGCGCCAGCAGCCCGGGACAGGGTGAATACAATGAG. Encoded protein: CASSPGQGEYNE. The CDR3, in full, reads CASSPGQGEYNEQFF.

This clone came up many times. The CDR3 end lies 3 residues beyond the end of the read and is filled in from the germline J gene. J is TRBJ2-7 and V is TRBV20-1, with 13 bases aligning to TRBD2. The CDR3 has 17 residues. V lost 5 bases, J lost 2 bases, and 12 bases stayed unmatched. Looked up from germline, CDR1 is DFQATT and CDR2 is SNEGSKA (reference sequence). This CDR3 is CSAWRTSGSGGTYEQYF. The sequenced CDR3 bases are TGCAGTGCTTGGAGGACTAGCGGGAGTGGGGGGACCTACGAG.

Ten or more counts support this clone. The read is 3 residues too short to cover the CDR3 end, so that end is filled in from the germline J gene. The chain uses TRBV7-3 and TRBJ2-1, with D possibly being TRBD1 (5 bases). Germline V gives CDR1 SGHTA, CDR2 FQGTGA. The CDR3 has 13 amino acids. Trimming left V 5 bases short and J 7 bases short, with 12 bases between. The part of the CDR3 DNA that was read is TGTGCCAGCAGCCCTAGACCAGGGAATGAG. It is translated as CASSPRPGNE. The full CDR3 is CASSPRPGNEQFF.

This clone was seen repeatedly, ten times or more. The CDR3 end lies 3 residues beyond the end of the read and is filled in from the germline J gene. This chain links TRBV5-1 with TRBJ1-2, with TRBD1 matching over 7 bases. There are 14 residues in the CDR3. The V segment lost 3 bases and the J segment 4 bases; nucleotides outside the gene matches: 6. Germline CDR1 is SGHRS and CDR2 is YFSETQ. CDR3 amino acids: CASSSQGFLYGYTF. The sequenced CDR3 bases are TGCGCCAGCAGCTCACAGGGGTTCCTCTATGGC.

In regard to this clone: The read falls 3 residues short of the CDR3 end, and the missing part is taken from the germline J gene. The chain combines TRBV19 with TRBJ1-2, with D unclear. The CDR3 loop spans 13 amino acids. CDR1 and CDR2 (germline): LNHDA, SQIVND (reference sequence). The sequenced part of the CDR3 DNA is TGTGCCAGTAGTGTAACTAGCGCCTACGAC. Translation gives CASSVTSAYD. The CDR3, in full, reads CASSVTSAYDYTF.

This clone was counted ten times or more. Here the CDR3 reads CASSMSVSNEKLFF. CDR3 DNA, as far as it was read: TGTGCCAGTAGTATGTCAGTGTCTAATGAAAAA. The chain carries TRBV19 and TRBJ1-4; D remains ambiguous. The CDR3 end lies 3 residues beyond the end of the read and is filled in from the germline J gene. The CDR3 is made up of 14 amino acids. Per germline, CDR1 LNHDA and CDR2 SQIVND (reference sequence). V was clipped by 3 bases and J by 3 bases, with 8 bases between them.

In its sample, this clone was seen many times. The missing CDR3 end, 3 residues past where the read stops, is filled in from the germline J gene. This chain links TRBV20-1 with TRBJ2-4; 8 nucleotides match TRBD1. V trimming: 1 base; J trimming: 1 base; junction bases outside the gene matches: 9. The germline V gene has CDR1 DFQATT and CDR2 SNEGSKA (reference sequence). This CDR3 comprises 17 residues. The CDR3 sequence: CSARGADRVQAKNIQYF. The CDR3 DNA, read in part, is TGCAGTGCTAGAGGGGCGGACAGGGTGCAGGCCAAAAACATT.

This clone was picked up many times. The read stops 3 residues short of the end of the CDR3; the missing end is completed from the germline J gene. V and J are TRBV14 and TRBJ1-6; tentative D call: TRBD1 (5 bases). Germline V gene sequence: CDR1 SGHDN, CDR2 FVKESK. The CDR3 contains 14 residues. The ends were cut back, 2 bases at V and 10 bases at J, with 12 bases in the middle. The sequenced CDR3 bases are TGTGCCAGCAGCCAAATTCCAGGGCTCTCACCC. This translates into CASSQIPGLSP. The whole CDR3 protein is CASSQIPGLSPLHF.